This T cell receptor (beta chain) was sequenced in a study of blood T cell repertoires in COVID-19 (dated by TCRdb to 2018 to 2020). Regarding the study in general: Samples covering the acute and convalescent phases of COVID-19 were provided by collaborators in the United States, Italy and Spain. A de-identified subject ID, COVID-19 status, age in years and sex were almost always included in the sample metadata. The prospective study material was composed of cDNA or gDNA derived from T cells, B-cell-depleted T cells, or PBMCs. The dataset comprised deeply sampled blood TCRbeta repertoires from subjects exposed to, actively infected with, or recovered from COVID-19. A freely available public database, intended as a resource for researchers studying the immune response to SARS-CoV-2, is where the repertoires were released. The samples were drawn from two sources: the first 160 participants of the ongoing ImmuneRACE study, and 1,000 to 1,500 subjects contributed by 6 global collaborators. HLA class I and class II types, where available, came from metadata supplied by the sample provider rather than from assay-based typing.

TCRbeta CDR3 regions were amplified from genomic DNA by means of the immunoSEQ Assay, a bias-controlled multiplex PCR. From the authors' description of their analysis: Within the assay, amplification of reference gene primers was used to estimate how many nucleated cells each sample contained. Sequence reads were collapsed and filtered to measure the absolute abundance of every unique TCRbeta CDR3 rearrangement. For each sample, productive Simpson clonality was calculated by taking the square root of Simpson's diversity index across productive rearrangements. TCRdb took over this immuneACCESS table, retaining in-frame rearrangements with V and J assigned. Such tables are incomplete; in checked studies, under half of the missing clones stem from an unresolved V gene, and the remainder is unexplained. The DNA gave D and trimming, while V, J and clone size come from that table. The sample data list approximately 100,000 clones, and around 78% of these were observed just once. The ten top clones hold 6% to 6.5% of the sample.

What the authors observed across the whole study: The quantity of clinical and demographic metadata differed by source and by participant and was supplied without curation.

The CDR3 covers 18 residues, taking in both the cysteine and the phenylalanine. The sequence is cut down to CDR3 DNA, 54 bases in frame from base 1. After removal of 2 bases from V and 4 bases from J, the junction retains 8 bases not matched to a gene. For CDR1 and CDR2, the germline V gene (reference sequence) lists LGHDT and YNNKEL. Note on this clone: It has no known antigen specificity. Per-nucleotide qualities are absent, and no much larger clonotype sits a single base away.

In Seattle, one collaborating source enrolled patients while the infection was active and tracked those patients longitudinally over the course of disease. Whole blood was collected in K2EDTA tubes by collaborating institutions according to the institutions' own protocols. For TCRbeta analysis, collaborators shipped samples in one of three forms: frozen whole blood, isolated PBMCs, or DNA extracted from either of those sample types. The TCR was taken from a man older than 75 with COVID-19, enrolled during active disease. Material for sequencing was peripheral blood. The sequence links TRBV3-1 (or the pseudogene TRBV3-2) to TRBJ2-2; the central 12 bases match TRBD2. The CDR3 protein sequence reads: CASSQLPSGRGRTGELFF. The DNA reads as follows: TGTGCCAGCAGCCAACTTCCTAGCGGGAGGGGTCGCACCGGGGAGCTGTTTTTT.